Sequencing of this T cell receptor (beta chain) was carried out in a study of blood T cells in healthy people across ages. Through a sample-barcoded 5' primer and a J-beta primer mix, a second PCR was run for about 7 to 12 cycles. A tag from a template-switch adaptor with 12 random nucleotides marked each cDNA molecule. Samples each returned at least 2.5 million CDR3-containing paired-end reads. TCRdb re-analysed the 5' RACE reads in MiXCR, keeping a single row per CDR3 protein. The sample carries about 640,000 distinct CDR3 sequences, roughly 58% recorded once. Comment on this clonotype: What it binds is unknown.

Study-wide points: Researchers said unsorted PBMCs prevented a conclusive naive versus antigen-experienced comparison.

Donors gave around 10 milliliters of peripheral blood apiece. The sample was blood. This receptor was identified in a man in his fifties or sixties in good health.

In nucleotides, the CDR3 is TGTGCCAGCAAGAGGACAGGGAGTCGTAGAGACTATGGCTACACCTTC. It encodes CASKRTGSRRDYGYTF. The J gene is TRBJ1-2, the V gene TRBV2; 8 nucleotides align to TRBD1. Germline loops: CDR1 SNHLY, CDR2 FYNNEI. This CDR3 comprises 16 residues. V lost 7 bases to trimming and J lost 3 bases; unmatched junction nucleotides: 13.